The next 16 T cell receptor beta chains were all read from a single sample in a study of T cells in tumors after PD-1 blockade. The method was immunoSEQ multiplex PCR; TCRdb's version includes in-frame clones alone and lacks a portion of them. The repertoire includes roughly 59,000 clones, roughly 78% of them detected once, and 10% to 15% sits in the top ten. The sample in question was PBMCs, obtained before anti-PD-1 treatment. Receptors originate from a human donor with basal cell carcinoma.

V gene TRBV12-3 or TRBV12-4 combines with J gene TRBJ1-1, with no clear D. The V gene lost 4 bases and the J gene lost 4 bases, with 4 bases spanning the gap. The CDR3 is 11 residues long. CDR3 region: CASSYSTEAFF. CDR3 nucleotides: TGTGCCAGCAGTTACAGCACTGAAGCTTTCTTT.

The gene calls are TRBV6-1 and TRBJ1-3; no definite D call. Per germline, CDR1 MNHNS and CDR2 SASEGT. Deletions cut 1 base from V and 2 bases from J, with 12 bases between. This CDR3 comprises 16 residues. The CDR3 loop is CASSEDRSWAGNTIYF. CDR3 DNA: TGTGCCAGCAGTGAAGACCGCTCCTGGGCTGGAAACACCATATATTTT.

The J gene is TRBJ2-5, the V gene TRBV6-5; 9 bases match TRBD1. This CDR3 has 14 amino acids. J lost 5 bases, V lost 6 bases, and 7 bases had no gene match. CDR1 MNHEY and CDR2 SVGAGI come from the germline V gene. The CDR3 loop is CASRRNRGRETQYF. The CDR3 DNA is TGTGCCAGCAGGAGAAACAGGGGGCGGGAGACCCAGTACTTC.

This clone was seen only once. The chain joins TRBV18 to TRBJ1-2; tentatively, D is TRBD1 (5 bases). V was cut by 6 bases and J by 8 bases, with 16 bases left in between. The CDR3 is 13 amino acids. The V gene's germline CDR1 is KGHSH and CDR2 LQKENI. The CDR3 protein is CASSHGQSEGYTF. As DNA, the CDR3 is TGTGCCAGCTCCCATGGACAAAGTGAGGGCTACACCTTC.

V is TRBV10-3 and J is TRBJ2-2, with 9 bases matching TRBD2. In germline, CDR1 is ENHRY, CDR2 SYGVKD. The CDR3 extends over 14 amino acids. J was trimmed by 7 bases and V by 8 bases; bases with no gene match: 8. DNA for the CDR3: TGTGCCATCGCCGGCGGGGGGGCGTTCGGGGAGCTGTTTTTT. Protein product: CAIAGGGAFGELFF.

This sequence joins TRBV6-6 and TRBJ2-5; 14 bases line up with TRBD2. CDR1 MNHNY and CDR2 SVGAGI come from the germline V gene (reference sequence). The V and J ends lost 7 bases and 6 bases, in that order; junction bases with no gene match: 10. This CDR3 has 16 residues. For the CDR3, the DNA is TGTGCCAGCAATCTCGGACTAGCGGGGGGTCAAAAGACCCAGTACTTC. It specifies CASNLGLAGGQKTQYF.

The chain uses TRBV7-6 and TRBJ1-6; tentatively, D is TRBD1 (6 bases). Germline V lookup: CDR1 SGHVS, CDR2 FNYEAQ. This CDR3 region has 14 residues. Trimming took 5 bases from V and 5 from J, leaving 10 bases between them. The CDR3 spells CASSRWTDNSPLHF. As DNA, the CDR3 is TGTGCCAGCAGCCGATGGACAGATAATTCACCCCTCCACTTT.

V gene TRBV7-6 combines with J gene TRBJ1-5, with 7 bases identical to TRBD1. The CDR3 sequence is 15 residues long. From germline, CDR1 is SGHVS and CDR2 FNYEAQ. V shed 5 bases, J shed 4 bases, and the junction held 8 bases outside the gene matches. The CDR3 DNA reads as TGTGCCAGCAGCCAGGGGGGGGCTGGGAATCAGCCCCAGCATTTT. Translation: CASSQGGAGNQPQHF.

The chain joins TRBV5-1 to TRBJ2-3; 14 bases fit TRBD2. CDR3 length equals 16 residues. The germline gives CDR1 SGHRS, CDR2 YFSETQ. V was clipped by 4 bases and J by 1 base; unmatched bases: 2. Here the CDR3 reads CASSPGLAGGTDTQYF. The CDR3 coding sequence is TGCGCCAGCAGCCCGGGACTAGCGGGGGGCACAGATACGCAGTATTTT.

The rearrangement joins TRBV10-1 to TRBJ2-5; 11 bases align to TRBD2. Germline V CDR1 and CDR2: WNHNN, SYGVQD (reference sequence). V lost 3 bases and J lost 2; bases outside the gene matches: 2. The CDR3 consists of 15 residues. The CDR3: CASSELAGGQETQYF. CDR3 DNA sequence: TGCGCCAGCAGTGAATTAGCGGGGGGGCAAGAGACCCAGTACTTC.

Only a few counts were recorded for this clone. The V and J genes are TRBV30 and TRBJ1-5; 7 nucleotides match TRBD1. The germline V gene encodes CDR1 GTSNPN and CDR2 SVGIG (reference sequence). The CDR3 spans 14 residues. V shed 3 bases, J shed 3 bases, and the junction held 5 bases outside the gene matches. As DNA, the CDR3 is TGTGCCTGGAGGGGACAGAGCAACAATCAGCCCCAGCATTTT. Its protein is CAWRGQSNNQPQHF.

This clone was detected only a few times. CDR3 region: CASSLRLAGGSYEQYF. The CDR3 DNA follows: TGTGCCAGCAGCTTGAGACTAGCGGGGGGGTCCTACGAGCAGTACTTC. This rearrangement joins TRBV5-4 to TRBJ2-7, with 14 positions matching TRBD2. The germline V gene has CDR1 SGHNT and CDR2 YYREEE (reference sequence). The CDR3 runs 16 residues. Trimming removed 1 base from V and 1 base from J; junction bases left unmatched: 1.

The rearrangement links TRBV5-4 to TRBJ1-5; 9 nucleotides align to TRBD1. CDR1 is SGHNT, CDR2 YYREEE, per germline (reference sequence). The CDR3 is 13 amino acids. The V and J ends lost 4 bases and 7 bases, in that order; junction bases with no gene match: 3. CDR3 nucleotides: TGTGCCAGCAGCCGGGACAGGGTCCAGCCCCAGCATTTT. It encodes CASSRDRVQPQHF.

CDR3 DNA sequence: TGTGCCAGCTCTACCCGGGACAGGGGGCCAGATACGCAGTATTTT. Residues: CASSTRDRGPDTQYF. This chain uses TRBV27 with TRBJ2-3; 12 bases align to TRBD1. The germline V gene encodes CDR1 MNHEY and CDR2 SMNVEV (reference sequence). The J segment lost 4 bases and the V segment lost 8 bases, leaving 7 bases of the junction unmatched. This CDR3 is 15 amino acids long.

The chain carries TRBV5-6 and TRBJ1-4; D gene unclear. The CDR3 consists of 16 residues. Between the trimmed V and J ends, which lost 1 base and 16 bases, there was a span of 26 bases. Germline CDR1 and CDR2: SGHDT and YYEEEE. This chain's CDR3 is CASSLFTSGGMWRSFF. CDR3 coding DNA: TGTGCCAGCAGCTTGTTCACGAGTGGAGGGATGTGGCGCTCGTTTTTT.

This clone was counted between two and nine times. In DNA, the CDR3 is TGTGCCTGGAGTTGGGGACAGGGGGGTGAAAAACTGTTTTTT. It yields the protein CAWSWGQGGEKLFF. This rearrangement joins TRBV30 to TRBJ1-4; 11 bases align to TRBD1. The germline V gene has CDR1 GTSNPN and CDR2 SVGIG (reference sequence). The CDR3 length is 14 residues. V trimming: 2 bases; J trimming: 7 bases; junction bases outside the gene matches: 3.